This T cell receptor beta chain comes out of a study of neurological immune-mediated disorders. Regarding the study as a whole: The expanded clones of different subjects shared no CDR3 amino acid sequences (suggesting private repertoires in all groups).

Synthesis of cDNA was carried out by template-switch 5'RACE. The reaction used 10-nucleotide random UMIs. TCRdb re-derived calls from the 5' RACE reads in MiXCR, one entry per CDR3 protein. There are 65,000 to 80,000 distinct CDR3 sequences in the sample; approximately 17% occur only once, and roughly 15% lies in the top ten. Among the participants, healthy controls were blood bank volunteers in Maryland, USA. It was from 2 million PBMCs stored at -80 C that the unsorted libraries were obtained. The CDR3 length is 13 residues. V gave up 2 bases and J gave up 9 bases, with 11 bases separating them. CDR1 MNHNS and CDR2 SASEGT come from the germline V gene. This clonotype was counted many times. The antigen remains unidentified.

This clonotype was obtained from a middle-aged woman in good health. This chain links TRBV6-1 with TRBJ2-1; tentative D call: TRBD1 (5 bases). Source material: PBMCs. In DNA, the CDR3 is TGTGCCAGCAGTGAATTAGGGGTTTTTGAGCAGTTCTTC. Translated, it gives CASSELGVFEQFF.